The present entry profiles one T cell receptor (beta chain) with its context. This sample is drawn from a study of blood T cell repertoires in COVID-19. Background on the study: Spain, Italy and the United States supplied samples that represented acute and convalescent COVID-19. Sources were T cells, B-cell-depleted T cells, or PBMCs; the material itself was cDNA or gDNA.

The germline CDR1 and CDR2 sequences are MNHEY and SVGEGT. The CDR3 contains 14 residues. Trimming at V came to 6 bases and at J to 3 bases, leaving 1 base not matched to a gene. In the authors' workflow: Reference gene primer amplification in the assay estimated nucleated cell counts. Some clones are missing from TCRdb's copy, which holds only in-frame ones; the method was immunoSEQ multiplex PCR. V and J calls and clone size are given by that table; D and trimming were obtained from the DNA. The sample shows roughly 98,000 clones, around four fifths of them seen only once. The source of this sequence is a woman in her seventies with active or convalescent COVID-19. This chain links TRBV6-2 or TRBV6-3 with TRBJ2-3; 12 nucleotides agree with TRBD2. Material: peripheral blood. This CDR3 is CASSGLAGTDTQYF. The CDR3 nucleotides read TGTGCCAGCAGCGGACTAGCGGGGACAGATACGCAGTATTTT.